These 18 T cell receptor beta chains share one sample of origin, sequenced in a study of shared clonotypes between healthy human individuals. It was CD45RO-negative cells, positively selected for CCR7, that made up naive CD8 cells, with terminally differentiated effector memory CD45RA+ cells excluded. Data came from immunoSEQ multiplex PCR; TCRdb stores just in-frame clones and leaves some out. The sample lists millions of clones, about 95% occurring once. What was sequenced was naive CD8+ T cells sorted from blood. Every receptor here comes from a man aged 18 to 29 in good health.

This clone was picked up one time. The chain couples TRBV19 to TRBJ1-4, with D hard to call. CDR3 size: 15 residues. V lost 2 bases, J lost 6 bases, and 13 bases lay in between. Per the germline V gene, CDR1 is LNHDA and CDR2 is SQIVND (reference sequence). The CDR3 loop reads CASSISHPGHEKLFF. The CDR3 DNA follows: TGTGCCAGTAGTATATCGCATCCCGGGCATGAAAAACTGTTTTTT.

The V gene is TRBV4-2, the J gene TRBJ2-7; TRBD2 might be the D (6 bases). Trimming removed 1 base at V and 9 bases at J, with 10 bases between. Germline V gene sequence: CDR1 LGHNA, CDR2 YNFKEQ. The CDR3 extends over 12 amino acids. CDR3 in DNA: TGTGCCAGCAGCCAAGGGGGGGACGGGCAGTACTTC. This translates into CASSQGGDGQYF.

The rearrangement links TRBV9 to TRBJ1-5; no definite D call. Per germline, CDR1 SGDLS and CDR2 YYNGEE. Trimming pared 3 bases from V and 0 bases from J, leaving 7 bases between. CDR3 size: 14 residues. The CDR3 DNA reads as TGTGCCAGCAGCGCGAGTCATAGCAATCAGCCCCAGCATTTT. It encodes CASSASHSNQPQHF.

V is TRBV4-3 and J is TRBJ2-2; 13 bases map to TRBD2. Germline-derived CDR1 and CDR2 are LGHNA and YSLEER. The CDR3 has 19 amino acids. Trimming removed 0 bases from V and 7 bases from J; junction bases left unmatched: 11. CDR3 nucleotides: TGCGCCAGCAGCCAAGATTCTTTGGGACTAGCGGGGTTCGACGGGGAGCTGTTTTTT. Protein: CASSQDSLGLAGFDGELFF.

The rearrangement links TRBV28 to TRBJ1-2; D is undetermined. Deletions cut 4 bases from V and 7 bases from J, with 13 bases between. Germline V gene data show CDR1 as MDHEN and CDR2 as SYDVKM. This CDR3 has 13 residues. The CDR3 nucleotides are TGTGCCAGCAGTTCCCTTGGGGTCTCTGGCTACACCTTC. Translated: CASSSLGVSGYTF.

V usage is TRBV30 and J usage is TRBJ2-5; D is perhaps TRBD1 (6 bases). The germline CDR1 and CDR2 sequences are GTSNPN and SVGIG (reference sequence). The CDR3 is 15 residues long. Trimming took off 2 bases at V and 5 bases at J, with 18 bases between the two ends. This CDR3 reads CAWSTPSRGAETQYF. The CDR3 bases are TGTGCCTGGAGTACCCCCTCCAGGGGTGCGGAGACCCAGTACTTC.

The gene calls are TRBV4-1 and TRBJ2-1; D ambiguous. V was pared by 4 bases and J by 10 bases, with 11 bases between. In germline, CDR1 is MGHRA, CDR2 YSYEKL. The CDR3 has 12 amino acids. The CDR3 loop reads CASSLLGIEQFF. CDR3 bases: TGCGCCAGCAGCCTCCTTGGGATCGAGCAGTTCTTC.

The rearrangement links TRBV5-1 to TRBJ2-5, with 8 bases matching TRBD2. After removal of 2 bases from V and 5 bases from J, the junction contained 17 bases not matched to a gene. This CDR3 has 18 residues. CDR1 is SGHRS and CDR2 is YFSETQ in the germline V gene. This CDR3 is CASSLYGGAVEGFETQYF. The CDR3 DNA reads TGCGCCAGCAGCTTATACGGGGGGGCCGTCGAGGGGTTTGAGACCCAGTACTTC.

The CDR3 DNA sequence: TGTGCCAGCAGCTGGAGGGAGGGGTCCGAGCAGTACTTC. The encoded protein is CASSWREGSEQYF. The chain has TRBV5-4 and TRBJ2-7, with 7 bases fitting TRBD2. The junction had 6 bases not matched to a gene; V was cut back by 3 bases and J by 6 bases. The CDR3 length is 13 residues. Germline V CDR1 and CDR2: SGHNT, YYREEE (reference sequence).

The chain couples TRBV28 to TRBJ2-3; D may be TRBD1 or TRBD2 (7 bases each). Germline CDR1 is MDHEN and CDR2 is SYDVKM. V was clipped by 10 bases and J by 4 bases, with 18 bases between them. The CDR3 totals 14 residues. CDR3 loop: CATEETGRADTQYF. In nucleotides, the CDR3 is TGTGCCACGGAAGAGACAGGGAGGGCAGATACGCAGTATTTT.

As to this clone: Other DNA sequences in the sample encode the same CDR3. This chain connects TRBV27 to TRBJ2-7; 7 positions agree with TRBD1. CDR1 is MNHEY, CDR2 SMNVEV, per germline (reference sequence). The CDR3 is 14 amino acids. After removal of 3 bases from V and 0 bases from J, the junction contained 2 bases not matched to a gene. The CDR3: CASSFRDSSYEQYF. Written as DNA, the CDR3 is TGTGCCAGCAGTTTTCGGGACAGCTCCTACGAGCAGTACTTC.

This sequence joins TRBV6-5 and TRBJ1-6; D remains ambiguous. The germline V gene has CDR1 MNHEY and CDR2 SVGAGI. The CDR3 runs 15 residues. V was pared by 6 bases and J by 6 bases, with 15 bases between. CDR3 coding DNA: TGTGCCAGCAGCCAGCCCCAACTGGGTAATTCACCCCTCCACTTT. Its translation: CASSQPQLGNSPLHF.

The rearrangement links TRBV19 to TRBJ1-2; 12 bases line up with TRBD1. Germline CDR1 reads LNHDA; CDR2 reads SQIVND (reference sequence). V trimming: 4 bases; J trimming: 8 bases; junction bases outside the gene matches: 8. The CDR3 runs to 15 residues. CDR3 nucleotide sequence: TGTGCCAGTAGTACCTGGGGACAGGGGGCGGCCGGCTACACCTTC. It is translated as CASSTWGQGAAGYTF.

This chain joins TRBV2 and TRBJ1-5; 9 nucleotides match TRBD1. Trimming at V came to 4 bases and at J to 7 bases, leaving 5 bases not matched to a gene. The CDR3 runs to 14 residues. Germline assignment: CDR1 SNHLY and CDR2 FYNNEI. CDR3 nucleotide sequence: TGTGCCAGCAGTGGGGGACAGGGCTGGCAGCCCCAGCATTTT. Amino acid sequence: CASSGGQGWQPQHF.

The chain carries TRBV27 and TRBJ2-7, with D possibly being TRBD1 or TRBD2 (5 bases each). Germline CDR1 is MNHEY and CDR2 is SMNVEV (reference sequence). The V end lost 5 bases, the J end lost 0 bases, and 11 bases lay between the germline ends. This CDR3 contains 14 residues. Written as DNA, the CDR3 is TGTGCCAGCAGTACCGGGACCTACTCCTACGAGCAGTACTTC. It yields the protein CASSTGTYSYEQYF.

J is TRBJ2-7 and V is TRBV5-1; D not certain. The CDR3 runs 16 residues. V gave up 0 bases and J gave up 1 base, with 14 bases separating them. Germline V gene sequence: CDR1 SGHRS, CDR2 YFSETQ. This CDR3 reads CASSLGGSRFSYEQYF. CDR3 in DNA: TGCGCCAGCAGCTTGGGTGGGTCCAGATTTTCCTACGAGCAGTACTTC.

The chain combines TRBV27 with TRBJ1-6; 11 bases map to TRBD1. Per germline, CDR1 MNHEY and CDR2 SMNVEV (reference sequence). This CDR3 has 14 residues. Unmatched junction bases numbered 3, after V lost 8 bases and J lost 6 bases. The DNA of the CDR3 is TGTGCCAGCGCGGACAGGGGGCTTAATTCACCCCTCCACTTT. This encodes CASADRGLNSPLHF.

V is TRBV6-4 and J is TRBJ2-7, with 10 positions matching TRBD2. V trimming: 0 bases; J trimming: 7 bases; junction bases outside the gene matches: 24. Germline V lookup: CDR1 MRHNA, CDR2 SNTAGT. This CDR3 spans 21 amino acids. The CDR3 is CASSDSTLSSGGSPGRREQYF. The CDR3 DNA reads TGTGCCAGCAGTGACTCGACTTTGTCTAGCGGGGGTTCACCCGGCCGGAGAGAGCAGTACTTC.